Below, one T cell receptor (beta chain) is given with its context. Profiled with immunoSEQ multiplex PCR; TCRdb holds only in-frame clones, not every one. The sample lists roughly 370,000 clones, 90% occurring once. The data are from a study of control samples from healthy donors and cancer patients. The ends were cut back, 4 bases at V and 7 bases at J, with 10 bases in the middle. CDR3 length equals 13 residues. Germline V gives CDR1 SEHNR, CDR2 FQNEAQ (reference sequence). This sequence joins TRBV7-9 and TRBJ1-4, with a weak D call TRBD1 (6 bases). This TCR was recovered from a man aged 35-49 years with head and neck cancer. Sequenced material: PBMCs. CDR3 protein: CASSWTVGEKLFF. DNA for the CDR3: TGTGCCAGCAGCTGGACAGTGGGTGAAAAACTGTTTTTT. The complete variable domain, with remaining parts taken from reference TRBV7-9 and TRBJ1-4, reads DTGVSQNPRHKITKRGQNVTFRCDPISEHNRLYWYRQTLGQGPEFLTYFQNEAQLEKSRLLSDRFSAERPKGSFSTLEIQRTEQGDSAMYLCASSWTVGEKLFFGSGTQLSVL.